The T cell receptor (beta chain) under discussion was sequenced for a study of response to subunit inactivated influenza vaccine. Study-wide results and caveats: Only a handful of new T cells, the authors suggested, are recruited with each seasonal influenza vaccination.

This clonotype was seen at least ten times. No antigen is known for it. V lost 2 bases and J 6 bases, leaving 7 bases between the germline ends. The CDR3 totals 13 residues. Germline CDR1 SGHTA, CDR2 FQGNSA. TCRdb itself ran the RT-PCR reads through MiXCR, one entry per CDR3 protein. This table holds about 160,000 distinct CDR3 sequences, approximately 10% found once. V is TRBV7-2 and J is TRBJ2-2, with D unclear. The sequence was collected from a man aged 50 to 59 who received an inactivated influenza vaccine. This material consisted of non-naive T cells sorted from PBMCs, taken 40 to 50 days after vaccination. CDR3 sequence (DNA): TGTGCCAGCAGCTTATTTATCCCCGGGGAGCTGTTTTTT. Its protein product is CASSLFIPGELFF.